This T cell receptor beta chain was found in a study of T cell responses to AZD1222 COVID-19 vaccine. In regard to this clone: The antigen is undetermined.

Study-wide findings and caveats: Spike-specific TCR breadth and depth both grew after two AZD1222 doses. Clonal diversity was possibly underestimated, and white British individuals and females predominated among donors.

Data came from immunoSEQ multiplex PCR; TCRdb stores just in-frame clones and leaves some out. The sample records about 140,000 clones, about 90% being singletons. Source: peripheral blood, taken 28 days after the second AZD1222 dose. The TCR sequence derives from an adult who received the AZD1222 COVID-19 vaccine.

Written as DNA, the CDR3 is TGTGCCAGCAGCTTAAATATCGGGACCTACGAGCAGTACTTC. Protein: CASSLNIGTYEQYF. The gene calls are TRBV5-5 and TRBJ2-7; D might be TRBD2 (5 bases). Trimming pared 2 bases from V and 2 bases from J, leaving 11 bases between. This CDR3 has 14 amino acids. The germline gives CDR1 SGHKS, CDR2 YYEKEE (reference sequence).